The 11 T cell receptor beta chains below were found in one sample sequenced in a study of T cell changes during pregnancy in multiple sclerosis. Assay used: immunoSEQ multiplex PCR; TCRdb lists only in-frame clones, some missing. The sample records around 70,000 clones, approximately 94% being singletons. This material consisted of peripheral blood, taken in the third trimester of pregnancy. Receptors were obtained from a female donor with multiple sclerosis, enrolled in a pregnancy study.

CDR3 coding DNA: TGTGCCAGCGGCGGGACAGGACTGAATGAGCAGTTCTTC. It yields the protein CASGGTGLNEQFF. The chain carries TRBV25-1 and TRBJ2-1; 8 bases fit TRBD1. Trimming cost V 8 bases and J 7 bases; bases outside gene matches: 7. CDR1 and CDR2 (germline): MGHDK, SYGVNS. CDR3 length: 13 residues.

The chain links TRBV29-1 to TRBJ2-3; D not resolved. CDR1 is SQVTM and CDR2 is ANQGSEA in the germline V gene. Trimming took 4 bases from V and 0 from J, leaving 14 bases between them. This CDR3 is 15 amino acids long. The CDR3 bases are TGCAGCGTTGGTCTAGGCACCCCTAGCACAGATACGCAGTATTTT. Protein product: CSVGLGTPSTDTQYF.

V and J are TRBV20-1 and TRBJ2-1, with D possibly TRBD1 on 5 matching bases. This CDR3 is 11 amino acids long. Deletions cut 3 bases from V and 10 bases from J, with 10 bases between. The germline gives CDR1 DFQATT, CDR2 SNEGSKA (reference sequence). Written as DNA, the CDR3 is TGCAGTGCTAGTAGACAGAACGAGCAGTTCTTC. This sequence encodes CSASRQNEQFF.

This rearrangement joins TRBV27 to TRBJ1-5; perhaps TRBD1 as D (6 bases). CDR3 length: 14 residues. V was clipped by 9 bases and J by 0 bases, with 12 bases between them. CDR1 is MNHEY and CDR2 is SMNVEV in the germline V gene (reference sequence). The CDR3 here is CASSGTRSNQPQHF. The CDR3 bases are TGTGCCAGTTCCGGGACACGTAGCAATCAGCCCCAGCATTTT.

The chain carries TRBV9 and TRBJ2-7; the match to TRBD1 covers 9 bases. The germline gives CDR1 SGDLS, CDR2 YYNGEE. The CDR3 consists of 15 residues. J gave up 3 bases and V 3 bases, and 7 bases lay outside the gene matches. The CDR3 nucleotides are TGTGCCAGCAGCGCCGACAGGGGGTCAATCTACGAGCAGTACTTC. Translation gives CASSADRGSIYEQYF.

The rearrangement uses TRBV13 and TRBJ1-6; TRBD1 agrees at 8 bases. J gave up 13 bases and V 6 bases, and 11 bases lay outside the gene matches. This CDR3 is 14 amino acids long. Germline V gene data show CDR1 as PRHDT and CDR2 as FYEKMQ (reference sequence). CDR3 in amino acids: CASRPGQGRWPLHF. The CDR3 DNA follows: TGTGCCAGCAGACCCGGACAGGGCCGGTGGCCCCTCCACTTT. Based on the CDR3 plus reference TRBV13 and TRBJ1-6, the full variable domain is AAGVIQSPRHLIKEKRETATLKCYPIPRHDTVYWYQQGPGQDPQFLISFYEKMQSDKGSIPDRFSAQQFSDYHSELNMSSLELGDSALYFCASRPGQGRWPLHFGNGTRLTVT.

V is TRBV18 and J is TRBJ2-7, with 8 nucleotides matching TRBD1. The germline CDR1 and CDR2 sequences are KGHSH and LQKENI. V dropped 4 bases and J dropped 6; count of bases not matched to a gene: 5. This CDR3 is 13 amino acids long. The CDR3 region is CASSQGQVGEQYF. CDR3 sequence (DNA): TGTGCCAGCTCACAGGGACAGGTGGGCGAGCAGTACTTC.

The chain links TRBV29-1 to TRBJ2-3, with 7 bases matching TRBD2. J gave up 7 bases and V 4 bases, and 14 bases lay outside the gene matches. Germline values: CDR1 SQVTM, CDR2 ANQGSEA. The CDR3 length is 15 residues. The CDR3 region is CSVVYPGGPLYTQYF. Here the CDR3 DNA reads TGCAGCGTTGTGTATCCGGGGGGACCGTTATATACGCAGTATTTT.

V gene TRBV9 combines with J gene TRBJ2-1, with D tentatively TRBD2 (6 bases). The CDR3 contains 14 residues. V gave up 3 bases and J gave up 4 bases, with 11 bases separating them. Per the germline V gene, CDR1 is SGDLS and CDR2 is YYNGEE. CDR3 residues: CASSEGLPYNEQFF. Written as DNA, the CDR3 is TGTGCCAGCAGCGAGGGACTCCCTTACAATGAGCAGTTCTTC.

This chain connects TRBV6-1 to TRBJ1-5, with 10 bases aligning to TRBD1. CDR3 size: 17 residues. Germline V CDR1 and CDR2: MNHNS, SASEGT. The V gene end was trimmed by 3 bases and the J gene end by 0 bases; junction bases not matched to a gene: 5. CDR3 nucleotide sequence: TGTGCCAGCAGTGAGAGGGGACAGGGGTTTAGCAATCAGCCCCAGCATTTT. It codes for CASSERGQGFSNQPQHF.

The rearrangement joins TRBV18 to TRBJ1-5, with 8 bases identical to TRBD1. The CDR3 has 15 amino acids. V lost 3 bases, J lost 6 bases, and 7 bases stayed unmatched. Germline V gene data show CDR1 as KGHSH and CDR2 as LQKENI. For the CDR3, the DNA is TGTGCCAGCTCACCGACAGGGGACGGGGGTCAGCCCCAGCATTTT. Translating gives CASSPTGDGGQPQHF.